The present TCR beta chain was sequenced within a study of PD-1 blockade in mismatch repair-deficient tumors. PCR or immunohistochemistry showed mismatch repair deficiency in every enrolled patient. TCRdb's copy holds only in-frame clones and misses some; the assay was immunoSEQ multiplex PCR. The sample carries under 150,000 clones, around 83% recorded once. Per the germline V gene, CDR1 is ENHRY and CDR2 is SYGVKD. CDR3 length equals 14 residues. The V end lost 8 bases, the J end lost 4 bases, and 18 bases lay between the germline ends. The TCR comes from an adult with mismatch repair-deficient cancer. Source: peripheral blood, taken 44 weeks after starting pembrolizumab. The rearrangement joins TRBV10-3 to TRBJ2-7; D might be TRBD1 or TRBD2, each matching 6 bases. The CDR3 DNA follows: TGTGCCATCCGAGGGGGGCAGAGTCAGTACGAGCAGTACTTC. It yields the protein CAIRGGQSQYEQYF.